This T cell receptor (beta chain) was sequenced during a study of blood T cells in healthy people across ages. Germline trimming cut 4 bases from V and 6 bases from J; bases unmatched to any gene: 9. The CDR3 has 15 residues. Looked up from germline, CDR1 is MNHEY and CDR2 is SVGAGI. The study, taken as a whole, reports: Leaving the PBMCs unsorted stopped any conclusive comparison of naive versus antigen-experienced cells. The authors considered diversity estimates from one million T cells to be underestimates. Older age went with lower TCR beta diversity per million T cells, in a roughly linear way.

As to this clonotype: Antigen specificity is unknown.

It was with a sample-barcoded 5' primer and a J-beta primer mix that a second PCR of about 6 to 12 cycles was run. TCRdb processed the 5' RACE reads anew with MiXCR; each CDR3 protein has one entry. The top ten clones hold about 0.69% of a sample with 800,000 to 1,300,000 distinct CDR3 sequences, under 30% of them seen once. These sequences were also reported in another study, on T cells of mothers and their children. From that report: When the second PCR was run, its M1S primer added sample barcodes and 2-4 random nucleotides.

The sequenced sample consisted of blood. This TCR came from a girl aged 2-10 years in good health. The rearrangement uses TRBV6-5 and TRBJ1-5, with 7 bases matching TRBD1. The CDR3 coding sequence is TGTGCCAGCAGTTCTCAGACAGGGCATGGTCAGCCCCAGCATTTT. This encodes CASSSQTGHGQPQHF.